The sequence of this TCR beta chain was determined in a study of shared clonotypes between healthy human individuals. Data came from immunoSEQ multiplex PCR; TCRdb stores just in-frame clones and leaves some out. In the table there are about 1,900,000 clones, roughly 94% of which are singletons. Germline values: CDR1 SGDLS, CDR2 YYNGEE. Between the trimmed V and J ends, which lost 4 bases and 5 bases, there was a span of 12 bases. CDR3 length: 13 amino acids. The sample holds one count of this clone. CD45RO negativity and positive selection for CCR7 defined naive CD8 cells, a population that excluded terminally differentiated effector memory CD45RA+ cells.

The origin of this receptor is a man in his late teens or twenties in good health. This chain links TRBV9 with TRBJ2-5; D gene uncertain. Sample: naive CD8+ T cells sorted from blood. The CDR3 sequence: CASSHPNYETQYF. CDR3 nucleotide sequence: TGTGCCAGCAGCCACCCTAATTATGAGACCCAGTACTTC. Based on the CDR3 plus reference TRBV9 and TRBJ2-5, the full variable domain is DSGVTQTPKHLITATGQRVTLRCSPRSGDLSVYWYQQSLDQGLQFLIQYYNGEERAKGNILERFSAQQFPDLHSELNLSSLELGDSALYFCASSHPNYETQYFGPGTRLLVL.